The 13 T cell receptor beta chains listed next were all sequenced from one sample in a study of blood T cell repertoires in COVID-19. Clones were read by immunoSEQ multiplex PCR, and TCRdb kept only the in-frame ones, dropping some. There are about 190,000 clones in the sample; around four fifths occur only once, and roughly a fifth lies in the top ten. The sample consisted of peripheral blood. These receptors all come from a human donor in a cohort sampled during active COVID-19.

The gene calls are TRBV6-5 and TRBJ2-5, with TRBD2 as a possible D gene (6 bases). The CDR3 is 15 amino acids. CDR1 MNHEY and CDR2 SVGAGI come from the germline V gene. V was cut by 0 bases and J by 2 bases, with 10 bases left in between. CDR3 protein: CASSYSGGRQETQYF. The CDR3 DNA reads as TGTGCCAGCAGTTACTCTGGGGGGAGACAAGAGACCCAGTACTTC.

The V gene is TRBV3-1 (or the pseudogene TRBV3-2), the J gene TRBJ1-1; D uncertain. Germline values: CDR1 LGHDT, CDR2 YNNKEL (reference sequence). This CDR3 is 14 amino acids long. The V end lost 3 bases, the J end lost 1 base, and 9 bases lay between the germline ends. This CDR3 reads CASSQGEGNTEAFF. The CDR3 nucleotides are TGTGCCAGCAGCCAGGGAGAGGGGAACACTGAAGCTTTCTTT.

The chain recombines TRBV19 with TRBJ1-1; D gene ambiguous. Trimming cost V 7 bases and J 0 bases, with 9 bases left between them. The CDR3 totals 13 residues. Germline V gives CDR1 LNHDA, CDR2 SQIVND (reference sequence). This CDR3 reads CASIAGVNTEAFF. The CDR3 DNA sequence: TGTGCCAGTATAGCCGGGGTGAACACTGAAGCTTTCTTT.

The chain carries TRBV30 and TRBJ2-5, with 12 bases that match TRBD1. Trimming took 3 bases from V and 5 from J; bases not matched to a gene: 4. Germline V gene data show CDR1 as GTSNPN and CDR2 as SVGIG (reference sequence). CDR3 length: 14 residues. Here the CDR3 DNA reads TGTGCCTGGAGGGGACAGGGGGCAGGGGAGACCCAGTACTTC. Translating it yields CAWRGQGAGETQYF.

The chain links TRBV27 to TRBJ2-5; the match to TRBD1 covers 10 bases. The CDR3 loop spans 14 amino acids. CDR1 and CDR2 from the germline V gene are MNHEY and SMNVEV (reference sequence). V shed 10 bases and J 2 bases; nucleotides not matched to a gene: 7. The CDR3 nucleotides are TGTGCCAACCCCGACAGGGGGCAACAAGAGACCCAGTACTTC. This encodes CANPDRGQQETQYF.

This rearrangement joins TRBV11-2 to TRBJ2-3; 7 bases line up with TRBD2. With 3 bases clipped from V and 0 bases from J, the junction kept 6 bases outside the gene matches. From germline, CDR1 is SGHAT and CDR2 FQNNGV. The length of the CDR3 is 16 residues. The CDR3 nucleotides read TGTGCCAGCAGCTTCTCGACTAGCTCGAGCACAGATACGCAGTATTTT. It encodes CASSFSTSSSTDTQYF.

By share of the sample, this clone is medium-sized. This chain links TRBV2 with TRBJ1-5; D gene uncertain. Trimming pared 6 bases from V and 1 base from J, leaving 10 bases between. CDR1 and CDR2 from the germline V gene are SNHLY and FYNNEI. The CDR3 is 14 residues long. CDR3 coding DNA: TGTGCCAGCAGCGTTTCGGGGAGCAATCAGCCCCAGCATTTT. It encodes CASSVSGSNQPQHF.

The rearrangement uses TRBV6-1 and TRBJ1-6; D might be TRBD1 (5 bases). The CDR3 runs to 16 residues. The germline gives CDR1 MNHNS, CDR2 SASEGT. V lost 1 base, J lost 7 bases, and 14 bases lay in between. The CDR3 DNA follows: TGTGCCAGCAGTGAAGAGTTTGGTGGGGGGAATTCACCCCTCCACTTT. This translates into CASSEEFGGGNSPLHF.

This rearrangement joins TRBV28 to TRBJ2-7, with D tentatively TRBD2 (5 bases). CDR3 length equals 14 residues. The V end was cut by 5 bases, the J end by 0 bases, with 11 bases between. Germline V gene data show CDR1 as MDHEN and CDR2 as SYDVKM. The CDR3 loop is CASSTPGNSYEQYF. The CDR3 DNA is TGTGCCAGCAGTACACCCGGGAACTCCTACGAGCAGTACTTC.

The chain recombines TRBV30 with TRBJ2-7; 7 nucleotides line up with TRBD1. After removal of 4 bases from V and 1 base from J, the junction contained 7 bases not matched to a gene. The CDR3 runs to 14 residues. Per the germline V gene, CDR1 is GTSNPN and CDR2 is SVGIG (reference sequence). The CDR3 loop is CAWNRGQKSYEQYF. CDR3 sequence (DNA): TGTGCCTGGAATCGGGGACAGAAATCCTACGAGCAGTACTTC.

This chain joins TRBV7-2 and TRBJ2-1, with 9 bases lining up with TRBD1. J lost 8 bases, V lost 2 bases, and 7 bases had no gene match. The CDR3 has 15 amino acids. Germline V gives CDR1 SGHTA, CDR2 FQGNSA. The CDR3: CASSLIGTGYYEQFF. In DNA, the CDR3 is TGTGCCAGCAGCTTAATCGGGACAGGGTACTATGAGCAGTTCTTC.

This rearrangement joins TRBV7-3 to TRBJ2-5; 8 bases match TRBD1. The V and J ends lost 3 bases and 2 bases, in that order; junction bases with no gene match: 11. This CDR3 comprises 17 residues. Germline CDR1 and CDR2: SGHTA and FQGTGA. The DNA of the CDR3 is TGTGCCAGCAGCTTGGGTGTCCCAGGGGGCTCTCAAGAGACCCAGTACTTC. This translates into CASSLGVPGGSQETQYF.

J is TRBJ2-7 and V is TRBV9; 7 positions agree with TRBD2. V trimming: 0 bases; J trimming: 7 bases; junction bases outside the gene matches: 4. Germline V gene data show CDR1 as SGDLS and CDR2 as YYNGEE. This CDR3 spans 13 amino acids. The CDR3 protein is CASSVAWRGEQYF. The CDR3, as DNA: TGTGCCAGCAGCGTAGCTTGGCGGGGGGAGCAGTACTTC.